This T cell receptor beta chain originates from a study of blood T cell repertoires in COVID-19. The CDR3 extends over 18 amino acids. V gave up 7 bases and J gave up 5 bases, with 30 bases separating them. Looked up from germline, CDR1 is SGDLS and CDR2 is YYNGEE. Sequencing used immunoSEQ multiplex PCR; TCRdb keeps in-frame clones, though not all of them. The sample contains about 250,000 clones, approximately 82% of which appear only once. This clone has a handful of counts. Sequencing was carried out using peripheral blood. The TCR sequence derives from a man aged 40-55 years with active or convalescent COVID-19. The chain is built from TRBV9 and TRBJ1-2, with D maybe TRBD1 (5 bases). CDR3 loop: CASGIGDSPDTRLYGYTF. In DNA, the CDR3 is TGTGCCAGCGGAATCGGGGACTCTCCAGACACTAGACTTTATGGCTACACCTTC.